This TCR beta chain was captured by sequencing in a study of blood T cells in healthy people across ages. At the level of the study: Per two T cells, template switching captured roughly one barcoded beta molecule.

Extractions gave at least 5.5 micrograms of total RNA per sample. General study findings and limits: Researchers judged that diversity estimates from one million T cells fell short of true values. Whereas aged donors had fewer naive CD4+ cells, long-lived donors had more of them and higher diversity.

Germline V gene sequence: CDR1 DFQATT, CDR2 SNEGSKA (reference sequence). The CDR3 covers 13 residues. For the second PCR, which ran for 7 to 11 cycles, a sample-barcoded 5' primer and a J-beta primer mix were used. TCRdb passed the 5' RACE reads through MiXCR, listing each CDR3 protein once. The table has some 700,000 distinct CDR3 sequences, about a fifth seen once. This clonotype was counted a few times. Its antigen is unidentified. This TCR derives from a man between 65 and 85 years old in good health. The specimen sequenced was blood. The chain combines TRBV20-1 with TRBJ2-5; weak D call: TRBD2 (6 bases). Gene TRBJ2-1 matches the end of the DNA better, so the J call may be wrong. The DNA of the CDR3 is TGCAGTGCCGCTGAGTTAGCGGTCAATGAGCAGTTCTTC. It translates to CSAAELAVNEQFF.